This is a list of T cell receptor beta chains from one sample in a study of early T cells in non-severe SARS-CoV-2 infection. Via MiXCR, TCRdb re-called the 5' RACE reads, giving one row per CDR3 protein. Of tens of thousands of distinct CDR3 sequences in the sample, approximately 10% were seen once. The sample consisted of whole blood, taken at baseline. The receptors derive from an adult who was a healthcare worker with PCR-confirmed SARS-CoV-2 infection or an uninfected control (not recorded which). CDR3s include the opening cysteine and the closing phenylalanine or tryptophan. D genes are given only for firm matches. The size field is filled for only some rows; it gives once, few, many or a size class.

abundance | j_gene | d_gene | v_gene | CDR3aa | CDR3nt
- | TRBJ2-1 | - | TRBV20-1 | CSAPLWNEQFF | TGCAGTGCCCCTCTGTGGAATGAGCAGTTCTTC
few | TRBJ2-2 | - | TRBV6-2/TRBV6-3 | CASRPGQNTGELFF | TGTGCCAGCAGGCCGGGACAGAACACCGGGGAGCTGTTTTTT
- | TRBJ2-3 | TRBD1 | TRBV19 | CASRDRGPDTQYF | TGTGCCAGCCGGGACAGGGGACCAGATACGCAGTATTTT
- | TRBJ2-2 | TRBD1 | TRBV19 | CASSAGQGHGELFF | TGTGCCAGTAGTGCCGGACAGGGCCACGGGGAGCTGTTTTTT
few | TRBJ2-7 | TRBD1 | TRBV12-3/TRBV12-4 | CASSLGQGFVGQYF | TGTGCCAGCAGTTTGGGACAGGGTTTTGTGGGGCAGTACTTC
few | TRBJ1-2 | - | TRBV21-1 | CASSKRRGGDYGYTF | TGTGCCAGCAGCAAAAGGAGAGGGGGCGACTATGGCTACACCTTC
- | TRBJ1-4 | - | TRBV6-1 | CASSEAGGAGEKLFF | TGTGCCAGCAGTGAAGCGGGGGGCGCGGGGGAAAAACTGTTTTTT
few | TRBJ2-5 | - | TRBV7-9 | CASSKLRTVQETQYF | TGTGCCAGCAGCAAACTGAGGACAGTACAAGAGACCCAGTACTTC
few | TRBJ2-7 | TRBD2 | TRBV20-1 | CSARVWASGNYEQYF | TGCAGTGCTAGAGTTTGGGCTAGCGGGAACTACGAGCAGTACTTC
few | TRBJ2-7 | - | TRBV20-1 | CSAPRGTDFYEQYF | TGCAGTGCTCCTCGCGGGACAGATTTCTACGAGCAGTACTTC
- | TRBJ1-3 | - | TRBV7-6 | CASSRDVSENTIYF | TGTGCCAGCAGCCGGGACGTTTCTGAAAACACCATATATTTT
few | TRBJ2-5 | - | TRBV15 | CATSRHREETQYF | TGTGCCACCAGCAGACACAGGGAAGAGACCCAGTACTTC
- | TRBJ1-3 | - | TRBV30 | CAWSVLSGNTIYF | TGTGCCTGGAGTGTACTGTCTGGAAACACCATATATTTT
- | TRBJ2-1 | - | TRBV6-5 | CASSPSFNEQFF | TGTGCCAGCAGCCCTAGTTTCAATGAGCAGTTCTTC
- | TRBJ1-5 | - | TRBV4-1 | CASSQVGRYQPQHF | TGCGCCAGCAGCCAAGTGGGGAGGTATCAGCCCCAGCATTTT
- | TRBJ1-2 | - | TRBV20-1 | CSARTPANYGYTF | TGCAGTGCCCGGACGCCGGCTAACTATGGCTACACCTTC
- | TRBJ2-1 | TRBD2 | TRBV7-9 | CASSFQSGEFYNEQFF | TGTGCCAGCAGCTTCCAAAGCGGGGAATTCTACAATGAGCAGTTCTTC
few | TRBJ1-2 | - | TRBV2 | CASSDDKLDLYGYTF | TGTGCCAGCAGCGACGACAAGCTCGATCTCTATGGCTACACCTTC